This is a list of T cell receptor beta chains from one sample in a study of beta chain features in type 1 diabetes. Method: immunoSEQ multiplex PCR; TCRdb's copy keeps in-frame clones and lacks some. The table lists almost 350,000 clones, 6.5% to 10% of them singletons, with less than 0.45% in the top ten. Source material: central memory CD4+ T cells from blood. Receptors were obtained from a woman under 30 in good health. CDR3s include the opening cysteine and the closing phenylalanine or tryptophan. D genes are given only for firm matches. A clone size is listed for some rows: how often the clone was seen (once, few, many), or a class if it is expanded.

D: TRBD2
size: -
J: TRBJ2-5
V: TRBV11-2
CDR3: CASSFGGRPETQYF
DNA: TGTGCCAGCAGCTTCGGCGGGAGGCCAGAGACCCAGTACTTC

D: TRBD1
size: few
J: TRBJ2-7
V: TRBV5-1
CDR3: CASSSLPGQVGEQYF
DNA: TGCGCCAGCAGCTCCCTCCCCGGACAGGTCGGCGAGCAGTACTTC

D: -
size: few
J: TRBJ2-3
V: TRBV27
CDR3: CASRTVARRTDTQYF
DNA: TGTGCCAGCCGTACCGTTGCGCGGAGGACAGATACGCAGTATTTT

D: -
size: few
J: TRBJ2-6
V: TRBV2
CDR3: CASRGPAGANVLTF
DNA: TGTGCCAGCAGGGGACCGGCGGGGGCCAACGTCCTGACTTTC

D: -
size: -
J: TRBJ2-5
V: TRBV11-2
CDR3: CASSATLMYQETQYF
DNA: TGTGCCAGCAGCGCCACCTTGATGTACCAAGAGACCCAGTACTTC

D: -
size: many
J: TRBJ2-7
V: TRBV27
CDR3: CASLRGSPPPYEQYF
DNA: TGTGCCAGCCTCAGGGGTAGCCCGCCGCCCTACGAGCAGTACTTC

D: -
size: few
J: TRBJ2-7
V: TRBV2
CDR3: CASTGGGSLSYEQYF
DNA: TGTGCCAGCACCGGTGGGGGTTCTCTCTCCTACGAGCAGTACTTC

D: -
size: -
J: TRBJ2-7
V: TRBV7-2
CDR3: CASSQRPLSYEQYF
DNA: TGTGCCAGCAGCCAAAGGCCCCTCTCCTACGAGCAGTACTTC

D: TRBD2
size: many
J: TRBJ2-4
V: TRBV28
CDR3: CASSPRGGAKNIQYF
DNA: TGTGCCAGCAGCCCCCGCGGGGGAGCCAAAAACATTCAGTACTTC

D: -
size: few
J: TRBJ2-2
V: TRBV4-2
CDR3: CASSQVQRSTGGELFF
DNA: TGTGCCAGCAGCCAAGTTCAGCGGAGTACCGGTGGGGAGCTGTTTTTT

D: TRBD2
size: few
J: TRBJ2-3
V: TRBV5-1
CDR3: CASSQAAGGPADTQYF
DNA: TGCGCCAGCAGCCAAGCGGCGGGAGGGCCAGCAGATACGCAGTATTTT

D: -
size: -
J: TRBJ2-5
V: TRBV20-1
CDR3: CSIQGQETQYF
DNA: TGCAGCATTCAGGGTCAAGAGACCCAGTACTTC

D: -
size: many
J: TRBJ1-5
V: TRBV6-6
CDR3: CASSNNNQPQHF
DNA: TGTGCCAGCAGCAATAACAATCAGCCCCAGCATTTT

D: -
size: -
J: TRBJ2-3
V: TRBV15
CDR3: CATSREWAGGTSTDTQYF
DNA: TGTGCCACCAGCAGAGAATGGGCGGGCGGAACTAGCACAGATACGCAGTATTTT

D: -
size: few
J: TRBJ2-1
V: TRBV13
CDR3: CASRSWTGENTHNEQFF
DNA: TGTGCCAGCAGATCCTGGACGGGAGAAAATACCCACAATGAGCAGTTCTTC

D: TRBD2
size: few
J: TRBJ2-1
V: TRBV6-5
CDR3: CASGLAGAGRGEQFF
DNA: TGTGCCAGCGGACTAGCGGGAGCCGGCCGGGGTGAGCAGTTCTTC

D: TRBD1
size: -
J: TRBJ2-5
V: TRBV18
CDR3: CASSRGQGIGKTQYF
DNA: TGTGCCAGCTCACGCGGACAGGGGATCGGAAAGACCCAGTACTTC

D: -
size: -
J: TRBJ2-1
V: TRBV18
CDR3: CASSTRQLEQFF
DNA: TGTGCCAGCTCAACCCGACAGCTTGAGCAGTTCTTC

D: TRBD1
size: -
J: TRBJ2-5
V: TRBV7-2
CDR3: CASSWDRAKTQYF
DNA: TGTGCCAGCAGCTGGGACAGGGCCAAGACCCAGTACTTC

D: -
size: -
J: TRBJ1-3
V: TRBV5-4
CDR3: CASSLGGSSGNTIYF
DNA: TGTGCCAGCAGCTTGGGTGGCAGCTCTGGAAACACCATATATTTT

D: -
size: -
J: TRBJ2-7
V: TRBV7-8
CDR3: CASSLAGGGTGGRYEQYF
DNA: TGTGCCAGCAGCTTAGCAGGCGGGGGTACAGGGGGGCGCTACGAGCAGTACTTC

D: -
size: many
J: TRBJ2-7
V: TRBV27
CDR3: CASRRAWATDEQYF
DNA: TGTGCCAGCAGGAGGGCCTGGGCCACTGACGAGCAGTACTTC

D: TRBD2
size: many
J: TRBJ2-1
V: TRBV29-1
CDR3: CSVVGGRTSYNEQFF
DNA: TGCAGCGTTGTCGGCGGGAGAACCTCCTACAATGAGCAGTTCTTC

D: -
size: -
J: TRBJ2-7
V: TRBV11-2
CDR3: CASSLQLSYEQYF
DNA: TGTGCCAGCAGCTTACAGCTCTCCTACGAGCAGTACTTC

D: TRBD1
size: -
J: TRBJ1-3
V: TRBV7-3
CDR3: CASSYRRTGNSGNTIYF
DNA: TGTGCCAGCAGCTATCGAAGGACAGGCAACTCTGGAAACACCATATATTTT

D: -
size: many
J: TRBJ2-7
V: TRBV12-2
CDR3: CASRLTAGVWEQYF
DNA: TGTGCAAGTCGCTTAACAGCGGGAGTGTGGGAGCAGTACTTC

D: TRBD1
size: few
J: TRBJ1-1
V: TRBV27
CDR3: CASSPQGFTEAFF
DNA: TGTGCCAGCAGTCCACAGGGGTTTACTGAAGCTTTCTTT

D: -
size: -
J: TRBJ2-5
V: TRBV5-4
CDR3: CASSLGQETQYF
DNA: TGTGCCAGCAGCTTGGGTCAAGAGACCCAGTACTTC

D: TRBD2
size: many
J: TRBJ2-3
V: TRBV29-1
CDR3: CSVVGLAGLWDTQYF
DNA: TGCAGCGTTGTGGGACTAGCGGGGTTGTGGGATACGCAGTATTTT

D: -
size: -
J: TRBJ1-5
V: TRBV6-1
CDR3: CASSEWARGNQPQHF
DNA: TGTGCCAGCAGTGAATGGGCAAGGGGCAATCAGCCCCAGCATTTT

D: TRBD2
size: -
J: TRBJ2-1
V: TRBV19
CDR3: CASSIISGRNNEQFF
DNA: TGTGCCAGTAGTATTATCAGCGGGAGGAACAATGAGCAGTTCTTC

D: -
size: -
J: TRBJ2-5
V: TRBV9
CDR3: CASSPARVAGQETQYF
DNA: TGTGCCAGCAGCCCAGCCAGAGTAGCCGGCCAAGAGACCCAGTACTTC

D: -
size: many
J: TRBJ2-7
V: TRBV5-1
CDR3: CASSSGSTGRVDEQYF
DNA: TGCGCCAGCAGCTCGGGATCGACAGGAAGGGTGGACGAGCAGTACTTC

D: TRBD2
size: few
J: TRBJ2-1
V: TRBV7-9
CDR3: CASSLSSGSLNEQFF
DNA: TGTGCCAGCAGCTTATCTAGCGGGAGCCTCAATGAGCAGTTCTTC

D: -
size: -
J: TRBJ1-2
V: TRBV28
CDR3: CASSPFFFYREYGYTF
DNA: TGTGCCAGCAGTCCATTTTTTTTCTACCGAGAATATGGCTACACCTTC

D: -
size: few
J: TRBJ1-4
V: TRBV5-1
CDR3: CASSTQGAGLGEKLFF
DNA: TGCGCCAGCAGCACACAGGGTGCGGGTTTGGGTGAAAAACTGTTTTTT

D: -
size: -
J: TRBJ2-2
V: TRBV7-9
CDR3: CASSGFGNPNTGELFF
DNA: TGTGCCAGCAGCGGCTTCGGGAACCCCAACACCGGGGAGCTGTTTTTT

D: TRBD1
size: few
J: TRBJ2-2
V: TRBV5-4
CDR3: CASSNPGQGGGELFF
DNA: TGTGCCAGCAGCAACCCGGGACAGGGTGGCGGGGAGCTGTTTTTT

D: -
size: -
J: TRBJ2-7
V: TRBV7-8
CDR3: CASSRSLSSYEQYF
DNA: TGTGCCAGCAGCCGGTCATTAAGCTCCTACGAGCAGTACTTC

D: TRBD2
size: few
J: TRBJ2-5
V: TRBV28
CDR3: CASSGDYIAGGRETQYF
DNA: TGTGCCAGCAGCGGGGATTATATAGCGGGAGGGCGAGAGACCCAGTACTTC

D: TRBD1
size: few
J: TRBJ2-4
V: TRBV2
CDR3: CASSEEQGGGIQYF
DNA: TGTGCCAGCAGTGAAGAACAGGGGGGCGGCATTCAGTACTTC

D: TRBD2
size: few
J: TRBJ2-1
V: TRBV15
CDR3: CATSSGLARNEQFF
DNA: TGTGCCACCAGCAGCGGACTAGCCCGGAATGAGCAGTTCTTC

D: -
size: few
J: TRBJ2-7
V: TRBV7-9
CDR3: CASSETAYDSYEQYF
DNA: TGTGCCAGCAGCGAGACAGCGTATGACTCCTACGAGCAGTACTTC

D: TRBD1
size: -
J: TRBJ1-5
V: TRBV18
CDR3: CASSETPQGSNQPQHF
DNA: TGTGCCAGCTCAGAGACCCCACAGGGGAGCAATCAGCCCCAGCATTTT

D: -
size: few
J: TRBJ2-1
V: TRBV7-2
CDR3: CASSSRLHNEQFF
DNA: TGTGCCAGCAGCTCCCGACTACACAATGAGCAGTTCTTC

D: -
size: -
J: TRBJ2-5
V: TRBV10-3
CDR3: CAISAPGETQYF
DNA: TGTGCCATCAGTGCCCCGGGGGAGACCCAGTACTTC

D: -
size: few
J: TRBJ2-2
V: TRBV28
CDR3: CASSFGVGELFF
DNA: TGTGCCAGCAGTTTTGGGGTCGGGGAGCTGTTTTTT

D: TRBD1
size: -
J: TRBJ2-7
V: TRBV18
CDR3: CASSQTGQGYDEQYF
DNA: TGTGCCAGCTCACAGACGGGACAGGGCTACGACGAGCAGTACTTC

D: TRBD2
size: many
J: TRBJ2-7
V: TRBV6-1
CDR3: CASSERTSGSYEQYF
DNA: TGTGCCAGCAGTGAAAGGACTAGCGGTTCCTACGAGCAGTACTTC

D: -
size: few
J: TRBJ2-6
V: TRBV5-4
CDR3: CASSQVTLSGANVLTF
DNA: TGTGCCAGCAGCCAAGTCACATTATCTGGGGCCAACGTCCTGACTTTC

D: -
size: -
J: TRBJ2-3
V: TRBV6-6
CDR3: CASSLEWGTQYF
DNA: TGTGCCAGCAGTTTAGAGTGGGGTACGCAGTATTTT

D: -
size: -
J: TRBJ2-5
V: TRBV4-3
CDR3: CASSQTFRETLETQYF
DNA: TGCGCCAGCAGCCAAACCTTCAGGGAAACACTGGAGACCCAGTACTTC

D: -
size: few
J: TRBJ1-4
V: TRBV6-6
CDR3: CASSYFQQATNEKLFF
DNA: TGTGCCAGCAGTTACTTTCAACAGGCCACTAATGAAAAACTGTTTTTT

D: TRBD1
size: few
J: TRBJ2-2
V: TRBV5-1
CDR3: CASSLGLTGVGAGELFF
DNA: TGCGCCAGCAGCTTGGGGCTGACAGGGGTCGGAGCCGGGGAGCTGTTTTTT